This TCR beta chain was recorded in a study of vaccination and CD4 T cells after COVID-19. Study context: The cells were exposed to overlapping spike peptides originating from SARS-CoV-2, HCoV-NL63, HCoV-OC43 and HCoV-229E for stimulation. Control cultures were given a CEFX pool, an HIV-1 Nef pool, or no peptide.

Time point defined: late sampling 161 to 241 days after vaccination in three convalescent patients. Indicated treatment: approximately 11-day PBMC culture with coronavirus spike peptide pools or control peptides (ViraFEST assay). These CD4+ T cells came from roughly nine-day cultures by negative selection. Per the germline V gene, CDR1 is SEHNR and CDR2 is FQNEAQ (reference sequence). The CDR3 extends over 15 amino acids. The V end lost 1 base, the J end lost 3 bases, and 10 bases lay between the germline ends. The study, taken as a whole, reports: Rising from around 20 to 38, the median of SARS-CoV-2-reactive clonotypes did not change significantly.

Sequencing of DNA taken from cultured CD4+ T cells relied on the Oncomine TCR Beta short-read assay. Each CDR3 protein gets one entry after TCRdb re-called the PCR reads with MiXCR. The sample includes 25,000 to 30,000 distinct CDR3 sequences, roughly 40% of them seen just once. This clonotype turned up a few times. Antigen: not known. The sequenced sample was CD4+ T cells from blood, cultured in vitro, obtained about 7 months after SARS-CoV-2 vaccination. This receptor was taken from a human donor who had recovered from COVID-19. The chain combines TRBV7-9 with TRBJ2-1; either TRBD1 or TRBD2 may fit D (5 bases each). The CDR3 DNA follows: TGTGCCAGCAGCTTAGGGGACCCTGGCTACAATGAGCAGTTCTTC. As protein: CASSLGDPGYNEQFF.